Presented here are 28 T cell receptor beta chains from one specimen sequenced in a study of shared clonotypes between healthy human individuals. Some clones are missing from TCRdb's copy, which holds only in-frame ones; the method was immunoSEQ multiplex PCR. The sample shows roughly 2.6 million clones, about 92% of them seen only once. Sequences were obtained from naive CD4+ T cells sorted from blood. Subset specified: CD45RA+ positively selected. Receptors were obtained from a man aged 18 to 29 in good health.

The chain recombines TRBV9 with TRBJ2-1; 10 nucleotides agree with TRBD2. The germline gives CDR1 SGDLS, CDR2 YYNGEE. J lost 8 bases, V lost 0 bases, and 5 bases had no gene match. This CDR3 spans 15 amino acids. In DNA form, the CDR3 reads TGTGCCAGCAGCGTAGGAGCGGGGGGGGTCTATGAGCAGTTCTTC. Its protein is CASSVGAGGVYEQFF.

The chain has TRBV4-1 and TRBJ2-3; 9 bases align to TRBD1. Germline CDR1 and CDR2: MGHRA and YSYEKL. V was pared by 0 bases and J by 2 bases, with 12 bases of the junction left unmatched. The CDR3 covers 19 residues. The CDR3 DNA is TGCGCCAGCAGCCAAGAGTTCGGGACAGGGCGACAGATCACAGATACGCAGTATTTT. Translation: CASSQEFGTGRQITDTQYF.

The V call is TRBV6-6, the J call TRBJ1-4, with 11 bases lining up with TRBD1. The ends lost 10 bases at V and 8 bases at J; junction bases unmatched: 6. The CDR3 has 13 residues. Germline V CDR1 and CDR2: MNHNY, SVGAGI (reference sequence). The CDR3 protein is CATWDRGGEKLFF. CDR3 in DNA: TGTGCCACCTGGGACAGGGGGGGGGAAAAACTGTTTTTT.

The chain employs TRBV28 and TRBJ1-6; TRBD1 might be the D (5 bases). The germline V and J ends were trimmed by 6 bases and 0 bases, with 12 bases remaining between them. Looked up from germline, CDR1 is MDHEN and CDR2 is SYDVKM. The CDR3 is 16 amino acids. The CDR3 DNA reads as TGTGCCAGCAGCCCAGGGTGGGGCTCCTATAATTCACCCCTCCACTTT. This gives the protein CASSPGWGSYNSPLHF.

This clone was detected only once. V usage is TRBV10-1 and J usage is TRBJ2-1; D remains ambiguous. Germline V gene data show CDR1 as WNHNN and CDR2 as SYGVQD (reference sequence). V was shortened by 10 bases and J by 6 bases, with 16 bases between the two germline ends. The CDR3 sequence is 13 residues long. Here the CDR3 reads CATEDHQGNEQFF. The CDR3 DNA is TGCGCCACCGAGGACCACCAAGGCAATGAGCAGTTCTTC.

The gene calls are TRBV4-3 and TRBJ2-7; 9 bases match TRBD2. CDR1 LGHNA and CDR2 YSLEER come from the germline V gene. The CDR3 has 15 residues. The J segment lost 5 bases and the V segment lost 0 bases, leaving 5 bases of the junction unmatched. The CDR3 nucleotides read TGCGCCAGCAGCCAAGAGGCTAGCGGGACCAACGAGCAGTACTTC. Translation: CASSQEASGTNEQYF.

V usage is TRBV10-3 and J usage is TRBJ2-5, with TRBD2 matching over 7 bases. The CDR3 extends over 11 amino acids. Germline trimming cut 8 bases from V and 4 bases from J; bases unmatched to any gene: 1. Germline loops: CDR1 ENHRY, CDR2 SYGVKD. The DNA of the CDR3 is TGTGCCATCGGGACTACAGAGACCCAGTACTTC. Protein product: CAIGTTETQYF.

This clone was counted a single time. This sequence joins TRBV27 and TRBJ2-7; tentative D call: TRBD1 (5 bases). There are 16 residues in the CDR3. Per germline, CDR1 MNHEY and CDR2 SMNVEV (reference sequence). V was pared by 3 bases and J by 2 bases, with 17 bases between. CDR3 DNA sequence: TGTGCCAGCAGTTTGACTCCAGGGTTAATCCCCTACGAGCAGTACTTC. It is translated as CASSLTPGLIPYEQYF.

The chain combines TRBV29-1 with TRBJ1-2; TRBD1 aligns across 7 bases. The CDR3 contains 11 residues. The V gene's germline CDR1 is SQVTM and CDR2 ANQGSEA. V shed 7 bases, J shed 6 bases, and the junction held 5 bases outside the gene matches. In DNA, the CDR3 is TGCAGCGGACAGGGATCCGATGGCTACACCTTC. Translated: CSGQGSDGYTF. Together with reference TRBV29-1 and TRBJ1-2, the CDR3 gives the full variable domain: SAVISQKPSRDICQRGTSLTIQCQVDSQVTMMFWYRQQPGQSLTLIATANQGSEATYESGFVIDKFPISRPNLTFSTLTVSNMSPEDSSIYLCSGQGSDGYTFGSGTRLTVV.

This chain links TRBV6-5 with TRBJ1-1; tentatively, D is TRBD1 (5 bases). The CDR3 loop spans 14 amino acids. Germline V gene data show CDR1 as MNHEY and CDR2 as SVGAGI. Trimming shortened V by 6 bases and J by 4 bases, and 15 bases separated the two germline ends. CDR3 in DNA: TGTGCCAGCAGATTGGGGGGGAGTTCCACTGAAGCTTTCTTT. Protein sequence: CASRLGGSSTEAFF.

The gene calls are TRBV14 and TRBJ2-1, with TRBD1 matching 10 bases. Germline CDR1 SGHDN, CDR2 FVKESK. The CDR3 contains 13 residues. V lost 4 bases, J lost 13 bases, and 7 bases stayed unmatched. CDR3 amino acids: CASSLGTGAGQFF. DNA of the CDR3: TGTGCCAGCAGCCTTGGGACAGGGGCCGGACAGTTCTTC.

The V and J genes are TRBV7-9 and TRBJ2-7; 9 bases fit TRBD2. The trim removed 5 bases at V and 3 bases at J, leaving 11 bases unmatched. From germline, CDR1 is SEHNR and CDR2 FQNEAQ (reference sequence). The CDR3 has 16 residues. The CDR3 loop reads CASSLRESGGLYEQYF. As DNA, the CDR3 is TGTGCCAGCAGCCTAAGGGAGAGCGGGGGGCTCTACGAGCAGTACTTC.

J is TRBJ2-7 and V is TRBV28; no clear D. Trimming took 2 bases from V and 6 from J, leaving 14 bases between them. Germline-derived CDR1 and CDR2 are MDHEN and SYDVKM. CDR3 length: 14 residues. The CDR3 loop is CASSLGNSFSEQYF. Written as DNA, the CDR3 is TGTGCCAGCAGTTTAGGGAATTCATTCTCCGAGCAGTACTTC.

The chain is built from TRBV10-2 and TRBJ1-5; D unclear. From germline, CDR1 is WSHSY and CDR2 SAAADI. The CDR3 consists of 13 residues. Trimming removed 2 bases from V and 5 bases from J, with 7 bases in between. CDR3 sequence (DNA): TGCGCCAGCAGTGAGAGCCTCGATCAGCCCCAGCATTTT. It is translated as CASSESLDQPQHF.

This clone was picked up one time. This chain connects TRBV7-3 to TRBJ2-7; 8 bases line up with TRBD1. The V gene's germline CDR1 is SGHTA and CDR2 FQGTGA. V trimming: 4 bases; J trimming: 5 bases; junction bases outside the gene matches: 7. CDR3 length: 14 residues. The chain's CDR3 is CASSSRQGPHEQYF. The CDR3 DNA reads as TGTGCCAGCAGCTCGCGACAGGGGCCCCACGAGCAGTACTTC. Full variable domain (missing parts from reference TRBV7-3 and TRBJ2-7): GAGVSQTPSNKVTEKGKYVELRCDPISGHTALYWYRQSLGQGPEFLIYFQGTGAADDSGLPNDRFFAVRPEGSVSTLKIQRTERGDSAVYLCASSSRQGPHEQYFGPGTRLTVT.

The genes are TRBV11-3 and TRBJ2-1, with TRBD2 matching 10 bases. Trimming at V came to 2 bases and at J to 6 bases, leaving 7 bases not matched to a gene. The CDR3 extends over 16 amino acids. The V gene's germline CDR1 is SGHNT and CDR2 YENEEA. CDR3 sequence reads: CASSLLSGGAVNEQFF. As DNA, the CDR3 is TGTGCCAGCAGCTTACTGAGCGGGGGGGCGGTCAATGAGCAGTTCTTC.

Only one count was recorded for this clone. The chain is built from TRBV19 and TRBJ2-2; D unresolved. Trimming stripped 0 bases from V and 7 bases from J, with 12 bases between. From germline, CDR1 is LNHDA and CDR2 SQIVND (reference sequence). This CDR3 is built from 15 residues. The CDR3 protein is CASSIETGSVGELFF. The CDR3 coding sequence is TGTGCCAGTAGTATAGAGACCGGTTCCGTCGGGGAGCTGTTTTTT.

This chain uses TRBV27 with TRBJ1-4, with no clear D. CDR3 length: 15 amino acids. Trimming left V 6 bases short and J 4 bases short, with 15 bases between. From germline, CDR1 is MNHEY and CDR2 SMNVEV (reference sequence). The CDR3, as DNA: TGTGCCAGCAGCCAACGGACGCAGGTTAATGAAAAACTGTTTTTT. Its translation is CASSQRTQVNEKLFF.

The chain joins TRBV6-6 to TRBJ2-1; no clear D gene. This CDR3 contains 12 residues. Trimming shortened V by 5 bases and J by 12 bases, and 14 bases separated the two germline ends. Looked up from germline, CDR1 is MNHNY and CDR2 is SVGAGI (reference sequence). The CDR3: CASSPPQRGQFF. The DNA of the CDR3 is TGTGCCAGCAGTCCCCCCCAAAGAGGGCAGTTCTTC.

The V gene is TRBV5-1, the J gene TRBJ1-6; 7 bases fit TRBD1. CDR1 is SGHRS, CDR2 YFSETQ, per germline. The V and J ends lost 0 bases and 9 bases, in that order; junction bases with no gene match: 9. This CDR3 is 16 amino acids long. This CDR3 is CASSLGPGQLLSPLHF. Here the CDR3 DNA reads TGCGCCAGCAGCTTGGGGCCGGGACAGCTCCTTTCACCCCTCCACTTT.

The chain joins TRBV6-5 to TRBJ1-2; 7 bases agree with TRBD1. The CDR3 totals 13 residues. The junction had 4 bases not matched to a gene; V was cut back by 5 bases and J by 4 bases. Germline CDR1 is MNHEY and CDR2 is SVGAGI. CDR3 region: CASSPRQGYGYTF. CDR3 bases: TGTGCCAGCAGTCCCCGACAGGGCTATGGCTACACCTTC.

This clone was counted a single time. V gene TRBV5-1 combines with J gene TRBJ2-5, with D perhaps matching TRBD2 (6 bases). This CDR3 region has 15 residues. In germline, CDR1 is SGHRS, CDR2 YFSETQ. V lost 3 bases to trimming and J lost 2 bases, with 14 bases between them. The CDR3 DNA is TGCGCCAGCAGCTCGCGGAACGGACTACAAGAGACCCAGTACTTC. As protein: CASSSRNGLQETQYF. The variable domain in full, with the rest retrieved from reference TRBV5-1 and TRBJ2-5, is KAGVTQTPRYLIKTRGQQVTLSCSPISGHRSVSWYQQTPGQGLQFLFEYFSETQRNKGNFPGRFSGRQFSNSRSEMNVSTLELGDSALYLCASSSRNGLQETQYFGPGTRLLVL.

V gene TRBV10-2 combines with J gene TRBJ1-3; D is unclear. CDR1 WSHSY and CDR2 SAAADI come from the germline V gene. V was trimmed by 7 bases and J by 2 bases, leaving 9 bases between them. The CDR3 length is 13 residues. CDR3 region: CASKVATGNTIYF. CDR3 coding DNA: TGCGCCAGCAAAGTGGCTACTGGAAACACCATATATTTT.

This sequence joins TRBV10-3 and TRBJ2-4; no clear D. In germline, CDR1 is ENHRY, CDR2 SYGVKD. This CDR3 has 14 residues. Between the trimmed V and J ends, which lost 3 bases and 5 bases, there was a span of 11 bases. The DNA of the CDR3 is TGTGCCATCAGTGATCGTACTCCCCAAAACATTCAGTACTTC. Its translation: CAISDRTPQNIQYF.

The chain uses TRBV10-3 and TRBJ2-2; the match to TRBD1 covers 10 bases. This CDR3 has 14 residues. Germline CDR1 reads ENHRY; CDR2 reads SYGVKD. Trimming removed 11 bases from V and 3 bases from J; junction bases left unmatched: 6. CDR3 coding DNA: TGTGCCTCCTCTGGGACAGGGGACACCGGGGAGCTGTTTTTT. Its protein is CASSGTGDTGELFF.

The CDR3 here is CASTLQAAEQFF. In DNA form, the CDR3 reads TGTGCCAGCACGTTACAGGCGGCTGAGCAGTTCTTC. The chain employs TRBV2 and TRBJ2-1, with D tentatively TRBD1 (5 bases). This CDR3 has 12 residues. V lost 7 bases to trimming and J lost 9 bases, with 13 bases between them. Per germline, CDR1 SNHLY and CDR2 FYNNEI. Using reference TRBV2 and TRBJ2-1 for the parts outside the CDR3, the full variable domain is EPEVTQTPSHQVTQMGQEVILRCVPISNHLYFYWYRQILGQKVEFLVSFYNNEISEKSEIFDDQFSVERPDGSNFTLKIRSTKLEDSAMYFCASTLQAAEQFFGPGTRLTVL.

The V and J genes are TRBV30 and TRBJ2-2; D gene unclear. The CDR3 is made up of 14 amino acids. Trimming pared 2 bases from V and 3 bases from J, leaving 10 bases between. Germline CDR1 GTSNPN, CDR2 SVGIG (reference sequence). The CDR3 is CAWSPPSHTGELFF. The CDR3 DNA is TGTGCCTGGAGTCCCCCCTCGCACACCGGGGAGCTGTTTTTT.

The chain couples TRBV7-9 to TRBJ1-1; weak D call: TRBD1 (5 bases). Germline V CDR1 and CDR2: SEHNR, FQNEAQ (reference sequence). CDR3 length: 13 residues. V lost 6 bases, J lost 3 bases, and 11 bases lay in between. The CDR3 reads CASRGRADTEAFF. The CDR3 nucleotides read TGTGCCAGCAGGGGGCGTGCGGACACTGAAGCTTTCTTT.